The 24 T cell receptor beta chains presented below share a single source sample, sequenced in a study of blood T cells in healthy people across ages. Primed by a sample-barcoded 5' primer and a J-beta primer mix, a second PCR proceeded for 7 to 11 cycles. MiXCR, applied by TCRdb to the 5' RACE reads, yields one record per CDR3 protein. This repertoire shows about 1.6 million distinct CDR3 sequences, 30% to 35% found once; its top ten account for approximately 10%. The material sequenced was blood. The source of these receptors is a woman under 40 in good health.

This clonotype was seen a handful of times. The chain carries TRBV20-1 and TRBJ1-4, with D possibly matching TRBD1 (5 bases). V was trimmed by 0 bases and J by 4 bases, leaving 12 bases between them. The germline V gene encodes CDR1 DFQATT and CDR2 SNEGSKA (reference sequence). The CDR3 has 15 residues. This CDR3 reads CSARDAGTGNEKLFF. The CDR3 DNA follows: TGCAGTGCTAGAGATGCAGGGACGGGTAATGAAAAACTGTTTTTT.

This clonotype occurred a few times. The gene calls are TRBV4-1 and TRBJ1-2, with D maybe TRBD1 (5 bases). The V gene lost 3 bases and the J gene lost 4 bases, with 15 bases spanning the gap. Germline CDR1 and CDR2: MGHRA and YSYEKL. This CDR3 region has 15 residues. The DNA of the CDR3 is TGCGCCAGCAGCCAGTGGATTCTCGGGGGCTATGGCTACACCTTC. This codes for CASSQWILGGYGYTF.

This chain links TRBV3-1 with TRBJ2-1; 9 positions agree with TRBD2. CDR1 is LGHDT and CDR2 is YNNKEL in the germline V gene (reference sequence). This CDR3 region has 16 residues. J gave up 6 bases and V 0 bases, and 6 bases lay outside the gene matches. CDR3 nucleotides: TGTGCCAGCAGCCAAGATATGCGGGGGGGCGCCAATGAGCAGTTCTTC. Protein sequence: CASSQDMRGGANEQFF.

This clonotype has more than one count but fewer than ten. The V and J genes are TRBV7-9 and TRBJ1-5; 10 bases map to TRBD1. CDR3 length: 14 amino acids. The germline V gene encodes CDR1 SEHNR and CDR2 FQNEAQ (reference sequence). With V trimmed by 6 bases and J by 11 bases, 10 bases remained unmatched. DNA for the CDR3: TGTGCCAGCAGTGCCGGGACAGGGGAGCTGGCCCAGCATTTT. Its protein is CASSAGTGELAQHF.

The chain couples TRBV30 to TRBJ1-3, with D unresolved. Germline-derived CDR1 and CDR2 are GTSNPN and SVGIG (reference sequence). V lost 8 bases to trimming and J lost 1 base, with 15 bases between them. CDR3 length: 14 residues. CDR3 in DNA: TGTGCCAGCCTCAAGAAAGGGTCTGGAAACACCATATATTTT. It is translated as CASLKKGSGNTIYF.

The chain uses TRBV4-1 and TRBJ1-2; D is unclear. The CDR3 runs 13 residues. Deletions cut 0 bases from V and 9 bases from J, with 11 bases between. Per germline, CDR1 MGHRA and CDR2 YSYEKL. CDR3 DNA sequence: TGCGCCAGCAGCCAAGATGTGGGATCAAGCTACACCTTC. As protein: CASSQDVGSSYTF.

For this clonotype: A read error may explain this, as a much larger clone is one base away. The chain carries TRBV29-1 and TRBJ2-5; D not certain. Trimming shortened V by 7 bases and J by 0 bases, and 12 bases separated the two germline ends. Germline assignment: CDR1 SQVTM and CDR2 ANQGSEA. The CDR3 consists of 13 residues. CDR3 residues: CSALVLYQETQYF. The DNA of the CDR3 is TGCAGCGCCCTGGTGCTGTACCAAGAGACCCAGTACTTC.

V and J are TRBV20-1 and TRBJ1-5; tentative D call: TRBD1 (6 bases). The ends were cut back, 0 bases at V and 0 bases at J, with 12 bases in the middle. This CDR3 region has 16 residues. Per germline, CDR1 DFQATT and CDR2 SNEGSKA (reference sequence). The CDR3 reads CSAREETGYSNQPQHF. The CDR3 coding sequence is TGCAGTGCTAGAGAAGAGACAGGTTATAGCAATCAGCCCCAGCATTTT.

This clonotype was seen at least ten times. This chain joins TRBV7-6 and TRBJ2-7; perhaps TRBD1 as D (6 bases). The germline V and J ends were trimmed by 0 bases and 5 bases, with 8 bases remaining between them. Germline V gene sequence: CDR1 SGHVS, CDR2 FNYEAQ. This CDR3 contains 13 residues. The CDR3: CASSLAAGDEQYF. In DNA form, the CDR3 reads TGTGCCAGCAGCTTAGCGGCAGGGGACGAGCAGTACTTC.

This clonotype was recorded at least ten times. A read error may account for a junction end that differs from germline. The genes are TRBV5-1 and TRBJ1-2; the D is unclear. This CDR3 spans 14 amino acids. The V gene's germline CDR1 is SGHRS and CDR2 YFSETQ. The CDR3 protein is CASSFTGTNYGYTF. CDR3 bases: TGTGCCAGCAGTTTTACGGGAACTAACTATGGCTACACCTTC.

CDR3 amino acids: CAWSGAGEVNEQFF. Written as DNA, the CDR3 is TGTGCCTGGAGTGGGGCAGGGGAGGTCAATGAGCAGTTCTTC. The chain is built from TRBV30 and TRBJ2-1, with D perhaps TRBD1 or TRBD2 (6 bases each). Germline V gives CDR1 GTSNPN, CDR2 SVGIG (reference sequence). V shed 1 base and J shed 6 bases, with 13 bases lying between them. CDR3 length: 14 residues.

This clonotype was detected a few times. The rearrangement joins TRBV7-8 to TRBJ1-2; TRBD1 is a possible D gene (6 bases). The V gene's germline CDR1 is SGHVS and CDR2 FQNEAQ. The ends were cut back, 2 bases at V and 2 bases at J, with 15 bases in the middle. CDR3 length: 16 residues. CDR3 sequence: CASSLLVITGNYGYTF. The CDR3 DNA sequence: TGTGCCAGCAGCTTATTGGTCATAACAGGGAACTATGGCTACACCTTC. Full variable domain (remainder filled in from reference TRBV7-8 and TRBJ1-2): GAGVSQSPRYKVAKRGQDVALRCDPISGHVSLFWYQQALGQGPEFLTYFQNEAQLDKSGLPSDRFFAERPEGSVSTLKIQRTQQEDSAVYLCASSLLVITGNYGYTFGSGTRLTVV.

This chain links TRBV20-1 with TRBJ2-3; D remains ambiguous. Germline V gene data show CDR1 as DFQATT and CDR2 as SNEGSKA (reference sequence). Trimming shortened V by 3 bases and J by 0 bases, and 16 bases separated the two germline ends. There are 16 residues in the CDR3. The CDR3 coding sequence is TGCAGTGCTAGTTTGTCGTTCCACTCTAGCACAGATACGCAGTATTTT. Its translation is CSASLSFHSSTDTQYF.

This rearrangement joins TRBV29-1 to TRBJ1-1, with a weak D call TRBD1 (5 bases). V lost 5 bases and J lost 3, with 13 bases in between. Germline V gives CDR1 SQVTM, CDR2 ANQGSEA. The CDR3 contains 13 residues. The CDR3: CSVNQGRDTEAFF. CDR3 sequence (DNA): TGCAGCGTTAATCAGGGCCGAGACACTGAAGCTTTCTTT.

The V gene is TRBV14, the J gene TRBJ2-5, with D tentatively TRBD1 or TRBD2 (5 bases each). V dropped 2 bases and J dropped 11 bases, with 15 bases sitting between them. Germline V CDR1 and CDR2: SGHDN, FVKESK. The CDR3 has 13 amino acids. As DNA, the CDR3 is TGTGCCAGCAGCCAACAGACAGCCGGGGAGCAGTACTTC. This encodes CASSQQTAGEQYF.

J is TRBJ1-4 and V is TRBV20-1; D ambiguous. The CDR3 is 16 amino acids. The germline V and J ends were trimmed by 3 bases and 0 bases, with 14 bases remaining between them. The germline V gene has CDR1 DFQATT and CDR2 SNEGSKA (reference sequence). The CDR3 here is CSARTWPTPTNEKLFF. The CDR3 DNA follows: TGCAGTGCTAGGACCTGGCCAACCCCAACTAATGAAAAACTGTTTTTT.

The chain couples TRBV28 to TRBJ1-5; D gene uncertain. This CDR3 contains 13 residues. V lost 4 bases and J lost 3, with 7 bases in between. Germline CDR1 reads MDHEN; CDR2 reads SYDVKM. The CDR3 DNA is TGTGCCAGCAGTTGGGAGATCAATCAGCCCCAGCATTTT. Translating gives CASSWEINQPQHF.

This clonotype appeared many times. The chain couples TRBV28 to TRBJ2-5; TRBD2 aligns across 10 bases. Germline CDR1 is MDHEN and CDR2 is SYDVKM. The ends lost 4 bases at V and 5 bases at J; junction bases unmatched: 7. This CDR3 region has 15 residues. Here the CDR3 reads CASSYSGGVGETQYF. The CDR3 nucleotides are TGTGCCAGCAGTTACAGCGGGGGGGTCGGGGAGACCCAGTACTTC.

This clonotype was observed a handful of times. This chain links TRBV5-6 with TRBJ1-2; no firm D call. Trimming removed 4 bases at V and 7 bases at J, with 11 bases between. The CDR3 totals 12 residues. CDR1 SGHDT and CDR2 YYEEEE come from the germline V gene. The CDR3 protein is CASSTEVSGYTF. The CDR3, as DNA: TGTGCCAGCAGCACCGAGGTCAGTGGCTACACCTTC.

The genes are TRBV29-1 and TRBJ1-1; possible D gene TRBD1, 5 bases. This CDR3 contains 13 residues. CDR1 is SQVTM and CDR2 is ANQGSEA in the germline V gene. V gave up 3 bases and J gave up 10 bases, with 18 bases separating them. The CDR3 is CSVDGGSRGVAFF. CDR3 coding DNA: TGCAGCGTTGATGGCGGGTCCCGGGGGGTAGCTTTCTTT.

This clonotype was detected ten times or more. The chain is built from TRBV29-1 and TRBJ2-4; D may match TRBD1 or TRBD2 (6 bases each). The germline V and J ends were trimmed by 6 bases and 8 bases, with 14 bases remaining between them. This CDR3 contains 12 residues. The germline V gene encodes CDR1 SQVTM and CDR2 ANQGSEA. In nucleotides, the CDR3 is TGCAGCGTAGAGGAGGGGGACGACATTCAGTACTTC. This sequence encodes CSVEEGDDIQYF.

A remark on this clonotype: Since a much larger clone is just one base distant, this may be a read error. The genes are TRBV25-1 and TRBJ2-1, with 7 bases aligning to TRBD1. V dropped 11 bases and J dropped 8; count of bases not matched to a gene: 21. This CDR3 region has 16 residues. Germline V gene lookup returns CDR1 MGHDK and CDR2 SYGVNS. The CDR3 protein is CAGLGQEGYGGYEQFF. The CDR3 DNA reads as TGTGCCGGCCTCGGACAGGAAGGATACGGCGGCTATGAGCAGTTCTTC.

The chain uses TRBV20-1 and TRBJ2-5, with 9 nucleotides matching TRBD2. The J call may be wrong; the DNA end is better matched by TRBJ2-7. In germline, CDR1 is DFQATT, CDR2 SNEGSKA (reference sequence). The CDR3 totals 14 residues. For the CDR3, the DNA is TGCAGTGCTAGAGATTGTAGCGGGAGAAACGAGCAGTACTTC. Protein product: CSARDCSGRNEQYF.

The chain couples TRBV27 to TRBJ2-6; 11 nucleotides agree with TRBD1. This CDR3 contains 17 residues. V shed 8 bases and J 4 bases; nucleotides not matched to a gene: 10. Germline assignment: CDR1 MNHEY and CDR2 SMNVEV (reference sequence). In DNA, the CDR3 is TGTGCCAGCGGGTTAGGACAGGGGGCGTCCGGGGCCAACGTCCTGACTTTC. Translating it yields CASGLGQGASGANVLTF.